The T cell receptor beta chain described here comes from a study of CD8 T cells in ankylosing spondylitis. Study-wide results and limits: Prior literature has documented some motif variants in synovial fluid and blood from reactive arthritis. Characteristic of ankylosing spondylitis blood, it appeared, was a TCR beta motif comprising 7 to 9 highly homologous variants.

This clonotype was seen a handful of times. The antigen is unknown. TCR beta libraries were made by quantitative 5'-RACE with molecular barcodes. Using its own MiXCR run on the 5' RACE reads, TCRdb lists one record per CDR3 protein. The sample shows around 130,000 distinct CDR3 sequences, roughly 6.6% of them seen only once. This CDR3 is built from 15 residues. Germline CDR1 reads SGHRS; CDR2 reads YFSETQ. The V segment lost 2 bases and the J segment 3 bases; nucleotides outside the gene matches: 6. This chain uses TRBV5-1 with TRBJ2-7, with 9 bases that match TRBD1. The sequence came from a male donor with ankylosing spondylitis or in good health (not recorded which). Sequencing was performed on blood, either unsorted or a sorted T cell fraction (not recorded which). The CDR3 nucleotides read TGCGCCAGCAGCTTATCTGGACAGGGGATCTACGAGCAGTACTTC. Residues: CASSLSGQGIYEQYF.